The TCR beta chain described here comes from a study of T cells of healthy individuals. Each CDR3 protein is one row after TCRdb ran MiXCR on the 5' RACE reads. The data hold 95,000 to 100,000 distinct CDR3 sequences, with about 16% observed a single time. Germline values: CDR1 ENHRY, CDR2 SYGVKD. V was trimmed by 6 bases and J by 1 base, leaving 15 bases between them. This CDR3 is 15 amino acids long. V usage is TRBV10-3 and J usage is TRBJ2-5, with D possibly TRBD2 on 6 matching bases. The sequence derives from a human donor in good health. CDR3 residues: CAIRKTGTPQETQYF. The DNA for the CDR3 is TGTGCCATCAGGAAAACCGGGACTCCCCAAGAGACCCAGTACTTC.